This passage covers 8 T cell receptor beta chains from one sample sequenced in a study of CD8 T cells in ankylosing spondylitis. In TCRdb, the 5' RACE reads were re-called with MiXCR into one record per CDR3 protein. Among roughly 490,000 distinct CDR3 sequences listed, about 5% were seen once. Regarding the study as a whole: Blood from ankylosing spondylitis patients appeared to carry a characteristic roughly 8-variant TCR beta motif.

For these TCRs, the target antigens are not known. What was sequenced was blood, either unsorted or a sorted T cell fraction (not recorded which). The source of these receptors is a male donor with ankylosing spondylitis.

This clonotype was seen many times. The rearrangement links TRBV4-2 to TRBJ2-7, with D perhaps TRBD2 (6 bases). CDR1 LGHNA and CDR2 YNFKEQ come from the germline V gene. Trimming shortened V by 1 base and J by 1 base, and 11 bases separated the two germline ends. The CDR3 length is 15 residues. This CDR3 is CASSQAGGSSYEQYF. The DNA of the CDR3 is TGTGCCAGCAGCCAAGCCGGGGGATCATCCTACGAGCAGTACTTC.

The rearrangement joins TRBV4-3 to TRBJ2-2, with TRBD2 identical over 12 bases. V lost 5 bases to trimming and J lost 5 bases; unmatched junction nucleotides: 9. The CDR3 has 17 amino acids. In germline, CDR1 is LGHNA, CDR2 YSLEER. The CDR3 loop is CASSSGPTSGSTGELFF. The CDR3 DNA follows: TGCGCCAGCAGCTCGGGTCCGACTAGCGGGAGTACCGGGGAGCTGTTTTTT.

This clonotype has a count of ten or more. This chain uses TRBV7-2 with TRBJ2-7, with 10 bases matching TRBD2. Germline values: CDR1 SGHTA, CDR2 FQGNSA. With V trimmed by 1 base and J by 3 bases, 3 bases remained unmatched. The CDR3 sequence is 15 residues long. This CDR3 reads CASSLGLAGLYEQYF. CDR3 DNA: TGTGCCAGCAGCTTAGGACTAGCGGGCCTCTACGAGCAGTACTTC.

Ten or more counts support this clonotype. This chain connects TRBV20-1 to TRBJ1-5; D is undetermined. This CDR3 region has 14 residues. Germline loops: CDR1 DFQATT, CDR2 SNEGSKA (reference sequence). The V end was cut by 5 bases, the J end by 6 bases, with 17 bases between. The CDR3 here is CSAPDGLLGQPQHF. In nucleotides, the CDR3 is TGCAGTGCTCCGGACGGCCTGTTAGGTCAGCCCCAGCATTTT.

This clonotype was observed many times. The chain joins TRBV7-9 to TRBJ1-2; TRBD1 aligns across 9 bases. The V segment lost 3 bases and the J segment 6 bases; nucleotides outside the gene matches: 5. The CDR3 is 14 residues long. Germline V lookup: CDR1 SEHNR, CDR2 FQNEAQ (reference sequence). Here the CDR3 reads CASSFQQGADGYTF. In DNA, the CDR3 is TGTGCCAGCAGCTTTCAACAGGGGGCTGATGGCTACACCTTC.

This clonotype has a handful of counts. CDR3 in DNA: TGTGCCAGCAGCTATAGATGGACTAGCGGGCAATACGAGCAGTACTTC. Residues: CASSYRWTSGQYEQYF. The chain couples TRBV7-2 to TRBJ2-7; 11 bases align to TRBD2. Germline V gene sequence: CDR1 SGHTA, CDR2 FQGNSA. The CDR3 is 16 residues long. V shed 4 bases and J 4 bases; nucleotides not matched to a gene: 9.

The chain employs TRBV18 and TRBJ2-1, with 7 bases identical to TRBD2. Looked up from germline, CDR1 is KGHSH and CDR2 is LQKENI. This CDR3 has 18 residues. V lost 2 bases, J lost 8 bases, and 18 bases stayed unmatched. CDR3 bases: TGTGCCAGCTCACCAGCCGGCTTGACTAGCCTAAAGTACGATGAGCAGTTCTTC. Its translation is CASSPAGLTSLKYDEQFF.

The table lists this clonotype with many counts. The chain recombines TRBV16 with TRBJ1-5; D is ambiguous. V lost 0 bases and J 5 bases, leaving 8 bases between the germline ends. This CDR3 is 14 amino acids long. Germline CDR1 is KGHSY and CDR2 is FQNENV. The CDR3 here is CASSQSVGYQPQHF. CDR3 DNA sequence: TGTGCCAGCAGCCAATCGGTAGGGTATCAGCCCCAGCATTTT.